The 25 T cell receptor beta chains given below trace back to one sample, sequenced in a study of T cell changes during pregnancy in multiple sclerosis. Using immunoSEQ multiplex PCR, the repertoire was profiled, and TCRdb retains in-frame clones only, with some absent. The table shows 55,000 to 65,000 clones, with 92% occurring only once. This specimen consisted of peripheral blood, obtained in the second trimester of pregnancy. The receptors here all came from a female donor with multiple sclerosis, enrolled in a pregnancy study.

CDR3 in DNA: TGTGCCAGCATGCCCCTAGCGGGAGTAGGAGAGACCCAGTACTTC. Amino acid sequence: CASMPLAGVGETQYF. V is TRBV27 and J is TRBJ2-5, with 10 bases fitting TRBD2. The CDR3 has 15 amino acids. V was clipped by 7 bases and J by 4 bases; unmatched bases: 9. In germline, CDR1 is MNHEY, CDR2 SMNVEV (reference sequence).

The chain is built from TRBV5-1 and TRBJ2-2; 8 bases map to TRBD2. The ends lost 1 base at V and 5 bases at J; junction bases unmatched: 1. The CDR3 has 14 residues. The germline gives CDR1 SGHRS, CDR2 YFSETQ. For the CDR3, the DNA is TGCGCCAGCAGCTTGACTAGCGGTACCGGGGAGCTGTTTTTT. Amino acid sequence: CASSLTSGTGELFF.

This chain joins TRBV19 and TRBJ2-2; TRBD1 aligns across 12 bases. CDR3 length equals 15 residues. Germline V gene data show CDR1 as LNHDA and CDR2 as SQIVND (reference sequence). The J segment lost 6 bases and the V segment lost 5 bases, leaving 4 bases of the junction unmatched. The CDR3: CASSFGTGGAGELFF. In DNA form, the CDR3 reads TGTGCCAGTAGTTTCGGGACAGGGGGCGCCGGGGAGCTGTTTTTT.

A single count supports this clone. The chain joins TRBV5-5 to TRBJ1-2; weak D call: TRBD1 (6 bases). Deletions cut 2 bases from V and 5 bases from J, with 22 bases between. This CDR3 has 17 residues. Germline assignment: CDR1 SGHKS and CDR2 YYEKEE (reference sequence). The CDR3 region is CASSLRGGAADSYGYTF. In DNA form, the CDR3 reads TGTGCCAGCAGCTTACGGGGGGGGGCCGCTGACTCATATGGCTACACCTTC.

This clone was seen only once. This rearrangement joins TRBV7-2 to TRBJ2-7; 7 positions agree with TRBD2. This CDR3 is built from 16 residues. CDR1 is SGHTA, CDR2 FQGNSA, per germline. Germline trimming cut 9 bases from V and 7 bases from J; bases unmatched to any gene: 21. The CDR3 here is CASSAPSGGITREQYF. Written as DNA, the CDR3 is TGTGCCAGTAGTGCCCCTAGCGGCGGCATTACGAGGGAGCAGTACTTC.

The chain employs TRBV4-2 and TRBJ2-1; 10 bases align to TRBD2. V was clipped by 1 base and J by 0 bases; unmatched bases: 3. The CDR3 has 17 amino acids. Germline CDR1 and CDR2: LGHNA and YNFKEQ. CDR3 loop: CASSQGASGSSYNEQFF. The CDR3 bases are TGTGCCAGCAGCCAAGGGGCTAGCGGGAGCTCCTACAATGAGCAGTTCTTC.

The sample holds one count of this clone. The gene calls are TRBV30 and TRBJ2-7, with 8 bases identical to TRBD1. The germline V gene encodes CDR1 GTSNPN and CDR2 SVGIG (reference sequence). J was trimmed by 3 bases and V by 5 bases; bases with no gene match: 9. There are 14 residues in the CDR3. CDR3 sequence (DNA): TGTGCCTGGTCCCCCGGGACAGGTGACTACGAGCAGTACTTC. Protein: CAWSPGTGDYEQYF. The full variable domain, in which reference TRBV30 and TRBJ2-7 provide the parts outside the CDR3, is SQTIHQWPATLVQPVGSPLSLECTVEGTSNPNLYWYRQAAGRGLQLLFYSVGIGQISSEVPQNLSASRPQDRQFILSSKKLLLSDSGFYLCAWSPGTGDYEQYFGPGTRLTVT.

The CDR3 is CASSPTGMETQYF. The CDR3 bases are TGTGCCAGCAGCCCAACAGGGATGGAGACCCAGTACTTC. The V call is TRBV7-7, the J call TRBJ2-5; D might be TRBD1 (6 bases). Germline CDR1 SSHAT, CDR2 FNYEAQ (reference sequence). The CDR3 length is 13 residues. Deletions cut 5 bases from V and 5 bases from J, with 12 bases between.

The V and J genes are TRBV4-1 and TRBJ2-7; D perhaps matches TRBD2 (5 bases). CDR3 length: 13 amino acids. CDR1 and CDR2 from the germline V gene are MGHRA and YSYEKL. V lost 4 bases and J 3 bases, leaving 10 bases between the germline ends. The DNA for the CDR3 is TGCGCCAGCAGCCCCGGGGAGAACTACGAGCAGTACTTC. This sequence encodes CASSPGENYEQYF.

The V call is TRBV14, the J call TRBJ2-3, with TRBD2 matching 9 bases. After removal of 6 bases from V and 3 bases from J, the junction contained 16 bases not matched to a gene. The CDR3 sequence is 18 residues long. Per germline, CDR1 SGHDN and CDR2 FVKESK. This CDR3 is CASSQGRNAGGPTDTQYF. CDR3 nucleotide sequence: TGTGCCAGCAGTCAGGGTAGGAATGCGGGAGGGCCGACAGATACGCAGTATTTT.

The CDR3 protein is CASELGTGLEQFF. CDR3 nucleotides: TGTGCCAGCGAGCTAGGGACAGGGCTTGAGCAGTTCTTC. The chain has TRBV6-1 and TRBJ2-1; 9 nucleotides line up with TRBD1. Germline V gene lookup returns CDR1 MNHNS and CDR2 SASEGT. CDR3 size: 13 residues. Trimming cost V 8 bases and J 9 bases; bases outside gene matches: 8.

In its sample, this clone was seen a few times. This chain joins TRBV4-2 and TRBJ2-1; 7 bases match TRBD1. The germline V gene has CDR1 LGHNA and CDR2 YNFKEQ. CDR3 size: 16 residues. The V and J ends lost 0 bases and 3 bases, in that order; junction bases with no gene match: 5. The CDR3 nucleotides read TGTGCCAGCAGCCAAGAGACAGGGATCTTCTACAATGAGCAGTTCTTC. Translation gives CASSQETGIFYNEQFF.

This chain connects TRBV4-1 to TRBJ2-3, with D possibly being TRBD2 (5 bases). CDR1 MGHRA and CDR2 YSYEKL come from the germline V gene. CDR3 length equals 18 residues. Between the trimmed V and J ends, which lost 2 bases and 0 bases, there was a span of 18 bases. The CDR3 sequence: CASSQREQRTPSTDTQYF. The DNA for the CDR3 is TGCGCCAGCAGCCAACGGGAACAACGGACTCCTAGCACAGATACGCAGTATTTT.

The chain employs TRBV6-1 and TRBJ2-5, with 9 positions matching TRBD2. CDR1 and CDR2 from the germline V gene are MNHNS and SASEGT. The J segment lost 4 bases and the V segment lost 4 bases, leaving 13 bases of the junction unmatched. The CDR3 contains 17 residues. CDR3 sequence reads: CASSGGSGSTVAETQYF. DNA for the CDR3: TGTGCCAGCAGTGGTGGTAGCGGGAGTACAGTCGCAGAGACCCAGTACTTC.

The rearrangement uses TRBV5-1 and TRBJ2-1; 13 bases agree with TRBD2. CDR3 length equals 15 residues. Trimming took 4 bases from V and 9 from J; bases not matched to a gene: 7. Germline CDR1 reads SGHRS; CDR2 reads YFSETQ. This chain's CDR3 is CASSPGTSGKAEQFF. The CDR3 DNA reads as TGCGCCAGCAGCCCGGGGACTAGCGGGAAAGCTGAGCAGTTCTTC.

V gene TRBV5-4 combines with J gene TRBJ2-1; weak D call: TRBD1 (6 bases). The CDR3 runs to 15 residues. CDR1 and CDR2 from the germline V gene are SGHNT and YYREEE (reference sequence). Trimming left V 0 bases short and J 3 bases short, with 10 bases between. The CDR3 loop is CASSLGTGYYNEQFF. The CDR3 DNA follows: TGTGCCAGCAGCTTGGGTACAGGGTACTACAATGAGCAGTTCTTC.

V and J are TRBV19 and TRBJ2-7; 8 nucleotides align to TRBD2. There are 14 residues in the CDR3. The germline CDR1 and CDR2 sequences are LNHDA and SQIVND (reference sequence). Trimming removed 4 bases from V and 6 bases from J; junction bases left unmatched: 8. The CDR3 loop is CASSKKREFGEQYF. CDR3 nucleotide sequence: TGTGCCAGTAGTAAAAAGCGGGAGTTCGGCGAGCAGTACTTC.

The rearrangement uses TRBV10-2 and TRBJ2-7, with 9 bases aligning to TRBD1. V lost 8 bases and J lost 5; bases outside the gene matches: 7. The germline V gene has CDR1 WSHSY and CDR2 SAAADI. The CDR3 is 13 residues long. The CDR3 region is CASRDRVRDEQYF. The CDR3 coding sequence is TGCGCCAGCCGGGACAGGGTTAGGGACGAGCAGTACTTC.

V gene TRBV28 combines with J gene TRBJ1-4; 7 bases are shared with TRBD1. This CDR3 comprises 14 residues. The ends lost 3 bases at V and 6 bases at J; junction bases unmatched: 4. Per germline, CDR1 MDHEN and CDR2 SYDVKM. CDR3 in DNA: TGTGCCAGCAGTTTGAGGCAGGGGGATGAAAAACTGTTTTTT. This gives the protein CASSLRQGDEKLFF.

The J gene is TRBJ2-3, the V gene TRBV4-1; D is unclear. Germline CDR1 MGHRA, CDR2 YSYEKL. The CDR3 length is 12 residues. Deletions cut 2 bases from V and 3 bases from J, with 3 bases between. CDR3 loop: CASSQLTDTQYF. The CDR3 DNA is TGCGCCAGCAGCCAACTGACAGATACGCAGTATTTT.

V usage is TRBV21-1 and J usage is TRBJ1-1; the table's D call, TRBD1, was not checked against the DNA. TRBV21-1 is given as a pseudogene. The length of the CDR3 is 14 residues. The CDR3 loop is CASSKLIRGTEAFF. For the CDR3, the DNA is TGTGCCAGCAGCAAACTCATCAGGGGAACTGAAGCTTTCTTT.

This sequence joins TRBV7-9 and TRBJ1-4; tentatively, D is TRBD1 (5 bases). The V gene lost 2 bases and the J gene lost 6 bases, with 10 bases spanning the gap. The V gene's germline CDR1 is SEHNR and CDR2 FQNEAQ (reference sequence). The CDR3 contains 14 residues. CDR3 DNA: TGTGCCAGCAGCTTAATCCAGGGCTATGAAAAACTGTTTTTT. Its protein is CASSLIQGYEKLFF.

This sequence joins TRBV7-2 and TRBJ2-1, with 13 nucleotides matching TRBD2. The CDR3 contains 15 residues. Germline trimming cut 1 base from V and 7 bases from J; bases unmatched to any gene: 1. CDR1 and CDR2 (germline): SGHTA, FQGNSA. CDR3 coding DNA: TGTGCCAGCAGCTTAGTGGGACTAGCGGGAAATGAGCAGTTCTTC. Translated, it gives CASSLVGLAGNEQFF.

This rearrangement joins TRBV28 to TRBJ2-7; a possible D gene is TRBD1 (5 bases). The CDR3 has 14 residues. Trimming took off 7 bases at V and 5 bases at J, with 18 bases between the two ends. Germline V gene data show CDR1 as MDHEN and CDR2 as SYDVKM. CDR3 bases: TGTGCCAGCACCTATGACAGCTTTCTCAACGAGCAGTACTTC. Protein: CASTYDSFLNEQYF.

This chain uses TRBV5-1 with TRBJ2-5, with a weak D call TRBD1 (6 bases). The CDR3 consists of 15 residues. Trimming left V 4 bases short and J 4 bases short, with 17 bases between. Germline values: CDR1 SGHRS, CDR2 YFSETQ. CDR3 sequence reads: CASSPVDSIRETQYF. The CDR3, as DNA: TGCGCCAGCAGCCCCGTGGACAGCATTAGAGAGACCCAGTACTTC. Combining the CDR3 with reference TRBV5-1 and TRBJ2-5 gives the whole variable domain KAGVTQTPRYLIKTRGQQVTLSCSPISGHRSVSWYQQTPGQGLQFLFEYFSETQRNKGNFPGRFSGRQFSNSRSEMNVSTLELGDSALYLCASSPVDSIRETQYFGPGTRLLVL.